This TCR beta chain was captured in a study of blood T cells in healthy people across ages. This clonotype has more than one count but fewer than ten. The second PCR ran roughly 6 to 11 cycles with a sample-barcoded 5' primer and J-beta primers. TCRdb re-analysed the 5' RACE reads in MiXCR, keeping a single row per CDR3 protein. The sample lists roughly 550,000 distinct CDR3 sequences; more than 20% were seen once. The same sample was also used in a study of T cells of mothers and their children.

The sample consisted of blood. The clonotype comes from a boy younger than 18 in good health.

CDR3 region: CASSSAGLAGGFPSSYNEQFF. For the CDR3, the DNA is TGTGCCAGCAGCTCCGCCGGACTAGCGGGGGGCTTCCCCAGCTCCTACAATGAGCAGTTCTTC. The chain is built from TRBV11-2 and TRBJ2-1, with 14 bases identical to TRBD2. The CDR3 runs 21 residues. CDR1 and CDR2 from the germline V gene are SGHAT and FQNNGV. The ends lost 4 bases at V and 0 bases at J; junction bases unmatched: 14.